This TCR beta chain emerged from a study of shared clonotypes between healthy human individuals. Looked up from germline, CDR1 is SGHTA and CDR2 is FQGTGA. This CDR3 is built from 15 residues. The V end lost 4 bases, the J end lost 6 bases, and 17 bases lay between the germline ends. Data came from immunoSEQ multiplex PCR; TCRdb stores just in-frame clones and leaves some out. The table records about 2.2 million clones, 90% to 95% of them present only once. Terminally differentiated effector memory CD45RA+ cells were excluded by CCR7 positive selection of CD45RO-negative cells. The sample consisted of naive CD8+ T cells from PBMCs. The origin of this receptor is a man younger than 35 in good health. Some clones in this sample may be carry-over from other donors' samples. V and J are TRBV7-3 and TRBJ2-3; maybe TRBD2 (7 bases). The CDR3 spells CASSWGGSAADTQYF. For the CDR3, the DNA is TGTGCCAGCAGCTGGGGGGGCTCCGCGGCCGATACGCAGTATTTT.